This T cell receptor (beta chain) was recovered during a study of cytomegalovirus exposure and HLA in healthy donors. Study context: Early on, a data release was issued that held roughly 80 million unique TCRs from HLA-typed donors.

This CDR3 comprises 16 residues. Germline CDR1 is MNHNS and CDR2 is SASEGT. The germline V and J ends were trimmed by 0 bases and 13 bases, with 19 bases remaining between them. About this clone itself: Its antigen is unidentified.

Vbeta (60) and Jbeta (13) primers were used in the PCR. The assay was immunoSEQ multiplex PCR, and TCRdb's table has in-frame clones only and misses some. Seen here are around 220,000 clones, more than 60% observed once, and the top ten hold about 1.9%. Overall study findings and caveats: Some TCR beta chains (164 of them) were listed as cytomegalovirus-associated.

The source of this sequence is a woman aged 30 to 39 in good health and CMV-seronegative. Source material: PBMCs. The chain employs TRBV6-1 and TRBJ1-6, with D possibly matching TRBD1 (6 bases). As DNA, the CDR3 is TGTGCCAGCAGTGAAGCAGTCGGACAGTCTAACTATCCCCTCCACTTT. Encoded protein: CASSEAVGQSNYPLHF.